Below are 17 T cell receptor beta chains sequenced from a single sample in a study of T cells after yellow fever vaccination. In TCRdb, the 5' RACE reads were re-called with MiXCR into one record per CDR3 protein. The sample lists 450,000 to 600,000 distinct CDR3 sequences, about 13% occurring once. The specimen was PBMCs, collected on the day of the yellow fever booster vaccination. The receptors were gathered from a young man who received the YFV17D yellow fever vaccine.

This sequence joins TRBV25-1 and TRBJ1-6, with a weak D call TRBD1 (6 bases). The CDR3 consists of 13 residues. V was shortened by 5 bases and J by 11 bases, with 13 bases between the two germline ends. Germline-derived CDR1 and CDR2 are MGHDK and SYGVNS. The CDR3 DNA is TGTGCCAGCAGTCGGGGGGCAGGTGCACCCCTCCACTTT. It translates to CASSRGAGAPLHF.

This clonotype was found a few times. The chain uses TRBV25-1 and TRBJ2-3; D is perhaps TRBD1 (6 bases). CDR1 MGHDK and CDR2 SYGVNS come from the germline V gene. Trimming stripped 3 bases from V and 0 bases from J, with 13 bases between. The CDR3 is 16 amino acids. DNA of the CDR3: TGTGCCAGCAGTGAGACCGGGACAAGAAGCACAGATACGCAGTATTTT. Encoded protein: CASSETGTRSTDTQYF.

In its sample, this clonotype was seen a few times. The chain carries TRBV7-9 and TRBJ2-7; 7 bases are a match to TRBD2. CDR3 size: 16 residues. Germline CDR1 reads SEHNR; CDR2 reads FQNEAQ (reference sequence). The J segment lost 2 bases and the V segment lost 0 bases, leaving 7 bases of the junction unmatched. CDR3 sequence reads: CASSLAWASGAYEQYF. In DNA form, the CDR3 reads TGTGCCAGCAGCTTAGCCTGGGCTAGCGGTGCCTACGAGCAGTACTTC.

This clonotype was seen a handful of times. The CDR3 spells CASSLVPNPNQPQHF. DNA for the CDR3: TGTGCCAGCAGCTTAGTTCCGAACCCGAATCAGCCCCAGCATTTT. The chain joins TRBV7-2 to TRBJ1-5, with no clear D. The germline gives CDR1 SGHTA, CDR2 FQGNSA. Trimming cost V 1 base and J 4 bases, with 11 bases left between them. The CDR3 covers 15 residues.

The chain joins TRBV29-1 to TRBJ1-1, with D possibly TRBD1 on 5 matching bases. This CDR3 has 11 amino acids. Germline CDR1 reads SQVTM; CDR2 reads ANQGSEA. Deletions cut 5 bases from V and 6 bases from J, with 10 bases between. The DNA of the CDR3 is TGCAGCGTTAACGGGGGACCTGAAGCTTTCTTT. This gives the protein CSVNGGPEAFF. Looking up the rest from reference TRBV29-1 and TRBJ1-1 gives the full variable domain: SAVISQKPSRDICQRGTSLTIQCQVDSQVTMMFWYRQQPGQSLTLIATANQGSEATYESGFVIDKFPISRPNLTFSTLTVSNMSPEDSSIYLCSVNGGPEAFFGQGTRLTVV.

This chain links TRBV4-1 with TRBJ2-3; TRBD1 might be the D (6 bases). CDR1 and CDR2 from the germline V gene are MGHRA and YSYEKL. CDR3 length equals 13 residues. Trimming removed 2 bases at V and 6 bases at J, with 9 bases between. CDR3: CASSQLRGDTQYF. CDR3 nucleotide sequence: TGCGCCAGCAGCCAACTTAGGGGGGATACGCAGTATTTT.

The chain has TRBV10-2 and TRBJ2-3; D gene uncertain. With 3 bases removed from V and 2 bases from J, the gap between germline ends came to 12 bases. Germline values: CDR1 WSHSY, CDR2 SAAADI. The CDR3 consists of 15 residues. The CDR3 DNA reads TGCGCCAGCAGTGATCAAGCGATCTCCACAGATACGCAGTATTTT. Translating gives CASSDQAISTDTQYF.

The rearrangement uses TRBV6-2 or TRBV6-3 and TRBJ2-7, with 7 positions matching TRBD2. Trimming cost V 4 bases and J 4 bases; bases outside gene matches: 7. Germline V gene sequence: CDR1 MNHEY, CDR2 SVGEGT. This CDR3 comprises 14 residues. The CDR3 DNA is TGTGCCAGCAGTTTGGGGAGGGGATGGTACGAGCAGTACTTC. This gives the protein CASSLGRGWYEQYF.

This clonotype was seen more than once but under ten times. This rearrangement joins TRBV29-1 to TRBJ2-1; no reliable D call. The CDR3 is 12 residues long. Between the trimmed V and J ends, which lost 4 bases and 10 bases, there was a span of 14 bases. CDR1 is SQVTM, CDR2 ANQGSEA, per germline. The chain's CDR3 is CSVGLSKVEQFF. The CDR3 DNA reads TGCAGCGTTGGTTTGAGTAAGGTGGAGCAGTTCTTC.

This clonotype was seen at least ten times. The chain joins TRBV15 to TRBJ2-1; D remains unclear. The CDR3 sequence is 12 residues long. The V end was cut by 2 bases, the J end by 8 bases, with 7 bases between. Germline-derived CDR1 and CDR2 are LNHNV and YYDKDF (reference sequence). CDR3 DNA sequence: TGTGCCACCAGCAGACCCCGGGATGAGCAGTTCTTC. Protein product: CATSRPRDEQFF.

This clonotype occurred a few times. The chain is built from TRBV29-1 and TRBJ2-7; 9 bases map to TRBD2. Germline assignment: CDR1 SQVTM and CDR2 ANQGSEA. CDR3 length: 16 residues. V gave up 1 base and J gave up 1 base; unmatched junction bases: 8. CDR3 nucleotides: TGCAGCGTTGAAGGGGTCGGGCTAGCGGGATCCTACGAGCAGTACTTC. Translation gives CSVEGVGLAGSYEQYF.

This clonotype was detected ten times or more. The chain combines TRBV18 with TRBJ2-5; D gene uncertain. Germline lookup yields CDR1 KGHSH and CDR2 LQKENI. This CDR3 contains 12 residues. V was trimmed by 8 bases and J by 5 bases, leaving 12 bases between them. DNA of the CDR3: TGTGCCAGCAGCCCTATGGGGGAGACCCAGTACTTC. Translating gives CASSPMGETQYF.

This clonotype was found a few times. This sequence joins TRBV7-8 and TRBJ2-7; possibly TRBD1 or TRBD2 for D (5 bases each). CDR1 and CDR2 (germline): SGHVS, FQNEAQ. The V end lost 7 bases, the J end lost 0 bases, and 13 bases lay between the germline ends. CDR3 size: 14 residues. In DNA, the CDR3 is TGTGCCAGCACCCACGAGGGGAACTCCTACGAGCAGTACTTC. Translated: CASTHEGNSYEQYF.

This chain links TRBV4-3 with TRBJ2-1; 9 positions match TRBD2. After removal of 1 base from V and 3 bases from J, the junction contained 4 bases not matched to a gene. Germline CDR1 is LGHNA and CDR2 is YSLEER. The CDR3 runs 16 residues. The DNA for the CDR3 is TGCGCCAGCAGCCAAGTTCAACTAGCGGGCTACAATGAGCAGTTCTTC. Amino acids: CASSQVQLAGYNEQFF.

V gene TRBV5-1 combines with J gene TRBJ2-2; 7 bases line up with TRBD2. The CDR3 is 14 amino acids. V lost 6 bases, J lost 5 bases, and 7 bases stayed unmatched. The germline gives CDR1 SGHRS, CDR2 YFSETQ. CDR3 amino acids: CASMPAGSTGELFF. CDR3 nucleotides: TGCGCCAGCATGCCAGCGGGAAGTACCGGGGAGCTGTTTTTT. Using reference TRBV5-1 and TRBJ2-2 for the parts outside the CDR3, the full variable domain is KAGVTQTPRYLIKTRGQQVTLSCSPISGHRSVSWYQQTPGQGLQFLFEYFSETQRNKGNFPGRFSGRQFSNSRSEMNVSTLELGDSALYLCASMPAGSTGELFFGEGSRLTVL.

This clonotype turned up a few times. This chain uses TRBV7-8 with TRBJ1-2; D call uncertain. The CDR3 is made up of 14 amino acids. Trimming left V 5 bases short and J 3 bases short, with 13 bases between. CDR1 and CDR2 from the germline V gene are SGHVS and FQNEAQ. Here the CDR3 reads CASSREGSYYGYTF. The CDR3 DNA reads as TGTGCCAGCAGCCGGGAGGGCAGCTACTATGGCTACACCTTC.

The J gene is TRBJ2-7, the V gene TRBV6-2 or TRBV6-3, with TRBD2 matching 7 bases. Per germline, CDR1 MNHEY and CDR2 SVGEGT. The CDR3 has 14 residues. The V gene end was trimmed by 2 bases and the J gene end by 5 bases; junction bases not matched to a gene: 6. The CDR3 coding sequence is TGTGCCAGCAGTTACGGGCGGGAGTCCGACGAGCAGTACTTC. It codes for CASSYGRESDEQYF.